The entry below describes one T cell receptor (beta chain). Its antigen is unknown. Sequencing was performed with immunoSEQ multiplex PCR; in TCRdb, only in-frame clones are kept and a portion is missing. The profile covers 300,000 to 350,000 clones, with roughly 87% appearing a single time and more than 0.95% taken by the ten largest. This CDR3 spans 13 amino acids. The germline CDR1 and CDR2 sequences are SEHNR and FQNEAQ (reference sequence). Trimming cost V 5 bases and J 1 base, with 8 bases left between them. The study drew the donors from its roughly 110-subject validation cohort, separate from the roughly 700-subject first cohort. These data originate in a study of cytomegalovirus exposure and HLA in healthy donors. Study-level findings and limits: Among TCR beta chains, those listed as cytomegalovirus-associated numbered about 160. Most TCR sequences showed up rarely, but some public TCRs showed up in many donors. Subsequent analysis of the 120 or so validation repertoires found a tendency for first-cohort TCR clusters to co-occur.

V is TRBV7-9 and J is TRBJ1-1, with unresolved D. The clonotype comes from a man aged 30 to 45 in good health and CMV-seronegative. The specimen was PBMCs. This CDR3 reads CASSGEENTEAFF. DNA for the CDR3: TGTGCCAGCAGCGGTGAGGAGAACACTGAAGCTTTCTTT.